Included here is one T cell receptor (beta chain) sequence, with context. Study processing details: The authors estimated nucleated cell counts from reference gene primer amplification. Clones were sequenced by immunoSEQ multiplex PCR, and TCRdb holds only the in-frame ones, with some missing. The V and J calls and the clone size are those of that table, but D and trimming were determined from the DNA. The table lists 50,000 to 75,000 clones, around 93% of them singletons. This entry comes from a study of blood T cell repertoires in COVID-19. Study at large: COVID-19 samples from acute and convalescent phases originated in the United States, Italy and Spain. Sources were T cells, B-cell-depleted T cells, or PBMCs; the material itself was cDNA or gDNA.

The germline V and J ends were trimmed by 6 bases and 7 bases, with 21 bases remaining between them. The CDR3 totals 16 residues. Germline assignment: CDR1 ENHRY and CDR2 SYGVKD. The chain employs TRBV10-3 and TRBJ2-2; D is possibly TRBD2 (7 bases). Input material: peripheral blood. The receptor was isolated from a man between 65 and 79 years old with active COVID-19. The CDR3 region is CAISEGPPRGGGELFF. CDR3 sequence (DNA): TGTGCCATCAGCGAAGGACCACCAAGGGGGGGCGGGGAGCTGTTTTTT.